The clone carrying this TCR beta chain was counted between two and nine times. The data were obtained in a study of human T cells and chemical hapten exposure. TCRdb reprocessed the RACE reads with MiXCR, giving one entry per CDR3 protein. The top ten clones hold about 7.8% of a sample with 13,000 to 15,000 distinct CDR3 sequences, less than 20% of them seen once. The CDR3 loop spans 12 amino acids. Germline lookup yields CDR1 MDHEN and CDR2 SYDVKM. Trimming shortened V by 3 bases and J by 6 bases, and 3 bases separated the two germline ends. The time point was: patch test 1, 2 weeks after DPC sensitization. As for treatment: therapeutic diphenylcyclopropenone sensitization with weekly scalp DPC.

The source was whole blood, collected in connection with sensitization to the hapten diphenylcyclopropenone (DPC). The TCR was taken from a woman aged 25 to 45 with alopecia areata. Some clones in this sample may be carry-over from other donors' samples. V usage is TRBV28 and J usage is TRBJ1-6; D is undetermined. The CDR3 bases are TGTGCCAGCAGTTTGATTAATTCACCCCTCCACTTT. As protein: CASSLINSPLHF.